The present entry profiles one T cell receptor beta chain with its context. What it binds is not known. A read error may explain this, as a much larger clone is one base away. A second about 6 to 12 cycle PCR used barcoded and J-beta primers. Through a template-switch adaptor with 12 random nucleotides, each cDNA molecule received a tag. TCRdb re-derived calls from the 5' RACE reads in MiXCR, one entry per CDR3 protein. The sample lists about 930,000 distinct CDR3 sequences, 25% to 35% occurring once. The source of the sample is a study of blood T cells in healthy people across ages. Overall study results and limits: It was the long-lived donors that had more naive CD4+ cells and higher diversity than aged donors. Naive T cell percentage by flow cytometry tracked strongly with beta diversity.

The germline V gene has CDR1 MNHEY and CDR2 SMNVEV (reference sequence). V lost 5 bases and J 3 bases, leaving 20 bases between the germline ends. The CDR3 spans 16 residues. Another study also made use of these data, one on T cells of mothers and their children. Per that study: The whole RNA yield was converted to cDNA, around 1.4 ug per 15 ul.

The TCR was taken from a woman in her forties in good health. Sequencing input: blood. This chain connects TRBV27 to TRBJ2-7, with a weak D call TRBD1 (6 bases). The CDR3 loop reads CASSLLRGQTYYEQYF. The CDR3 DNA sequence: TGTGCCAGCAGTCTCCTACGAGGACAGACTTACTACGAGCAGTACTTC.